The rows below give T cell receptor beta chains drawn from one sample of a study of shared clonotypes between healthy human individuals. Sequencing was performed with immunoSEQ multiplex PCR; in TCRdb, only in-frame clones are kept and a portion is missing. Among 2,500,000 or so clones listed, around nine tenths were seen once. Sequencing was carried out using naive CD4+ T cells sorted from blood. Receptors originate from a man younger than 35 in good health. The CDR3 runs from the conserved cysteine through the conserved F or W. The D gene is left open where the match is weak. Clone size is shown for a subset of rows, as once, few, many or a class of expanded clone.

j_call v_call d_call clone_size cdr3_length cdr3_nt cdr3_aa
TRBJ1-6 TRBV6-5 - - 15 TGTGCCAGCAGCCGCAAACAATTAAATGGCTCACCCCTCCACTTT CASSRKQLNGSPLHF
TRBJ2-5 TRBV13 - - 16 TGTGCCAGCAGCTTAGGGACCGGGAGACAGGGACAGACCCAGTACTTC CASSLGTGRQGQTQYF
TRBJ2-3 TRBV2 - - 13 TGTGCCAGCAGCACCAACAGGGCAGATACGCAGTATTTT CASSTNRADTQYF
TRBJ2-1 TRBV28 - - 15 TGTGCCAGCAGTTTAGGGGGTGTACCTTACAATGAGCAGTTCTTC CASSLGGVPYNEQFF
TRBJ2-7 TRBV5-6 TRBD1 - 15 TGTGCCAGCAGCTTGGTTGGACAGGGCCCCTACGAGCAGTACTTC CASSLVGQGPYEQYF
TRBJ2-5 TRBV2 - - 11 TGTGCCAGCACCCTTCAAGAGACCCAGTACTTC CASTLQETQYF
TRBJ2-6 TRBV19 - - 16 TGTGCCAGTAGTATCCAGGGAGTAACAGGGGCCAACGTCCTGACTTTC CASSIQGVTGANVLTF
TRBJ2-5 TRBV6-1 - - 13 TGTGCCAGCAAGAAGAGCGTCCCAGAGACCCAGTACTTC CASKKSVPETQYF
TRBJ1-5 TRBV28 - once 13 TGTGCCAGCAGTCGTGGGGGCAATCAGCCCCAGCATTTT CASSRGGNQPQHF
TRBJ2-5 TRBV7-2 TRBD1 - 15 TGTGCCAGCAGCATGGACAGGGGGCGGCAAGAGACCCAGTACTTC CASSMDRGRQETQYF
TRBJ2-1 TRBV9 - - 13 TGTGCCAGCAGCGTAGGGACTTACAATGAGCAGTTCTTC CASSVGTYNEQFF
TRBJ1-5 TRBV5-1 TRBD1 - 16 TGCGCCAGCAGCTTGGAGGGACAGGGGTTCGGGCAGCCCCAGCATTTT CASSLEGQGFGQPQHF
TRBJ2-2 TRBV18 - - 15 TGTGCCAGCTCACCGAGACAGGGAGGGGCCGGGGAGCTGTTTTTT CASSPRQGGAGELFF
TRBJ1-5 TRBV28 - - 14 TGTGCCAGCAGTTTAGAGCGGGAGTATCAGCCCCAGCATTTT CASSLEREYQPQHF
TRBJ2-5 TRBV7-2 - once 14 TGTGCCAGCAGCCGTTCAGGGTCTCAAGAGACCCAGTACTTC CASSRSGSQETQYF
TRBJ2-5 TRBV27 - once 13 TGTGCCAGCAGTTTATCGCTCCGAGAGACCCAGTACTTC CASSLSLRETQYF
TRBJ2-7 TRBV2 - once 13 TGTGCCAGCAGTCCATTGGCAGCCTACGAGCAGTACTTC CASSPLAAYEQYF
TRBJ2-4 TRBV18 - - 16 TGTGCCAGCTCACCATTCTCCAGTCTAGCCAAAAACATTCAGTACTTC CASSPFSSLAKNIQYF
TRBJ2-4 TRBV7-9 TRBD1 - 16 TGTGCCAGCAGCCCGAAGACAGGGGTAGACTGGAACATTCAGTACTTC CASSPKTGVDWNIQYF
TRBJ1-5 TRBV19 TRBD1 - 14 TGTGCCAGTAGCCGACAGGGGAGAGACCAGCCCCAGCATTTT CASSRQGRDQPQHF
TRBJ2-5 TRBV18 TRBD2 - 16 TGTGCCAGCTCACCACTTCATGAGCGGGGATGGGAGACCCAGTACTTC CASSPLHERGWETQYF
TRBJ1-2 TRBV4-3 - - 15 TGCGCCAGCAGCCCTCGGGGGGTGGCTAACTATGGCTACACCTTC CASSPRGVANYGYTF
TRBJ2-3 TRBV30 - - 14 TGTGCCTGGAGGGGGGCCGGGAAAATAGATACGCAGTATTTT CAWRGAGKIDTQYF
TRBJ1-2 TRBV30 - - 10 TGTGCCTGGATGGAATATGGCTACACCTTC CAWMEYGYTF
TRBJ2-2 TRBV6-5 - - 14 TGTGCCAGCAGTTGGGGGGTGAACACCGGGGAGCTGTTTTTT CASSWGVNTGELFF
TRBJ1-6 TRBV15 - once 14 TGTGCCACCAGCAGAGATAGTGACGGTTCACCCCTCCACTTT CATSRDSDGSPLHF
TRBJ1-4 TRBV27 TRBD1 - 13 TGTGCCACCGCACAGGGGACTAATGAAAAACTGTTTTTT CATAQGTNEKLFF
TRBJ2-6 TRBV29-1 TRBD1 once 18 TGCAGCGTCGAAGTATTACGACAGGGGGGAGGAGCGGCCAACGTCCTGACTTTC CSVEVLRQGGGAANVLTF
TRBJ2-7 TRBV5-6 - - 13 TGTGCCAGCAGCGGTACAGGCTCCTACGAGCAGTACTTC CASSGTGSYEQYF
TRBJ2-7 TRBV6-5 TRBD1 - 15 TGTGCCAGCAGTTACTCAGGGGGCAGGTCCTACGAGCAGTACTTC CASSYSGGRSYEQYF
TRBJ2-7 TRBV10-3 - once 13 TGTGCCATCACCTCGGGGACCCCCTACGAGCAGTACTTC CAITSGTPYEQYF
TRBJ2-7 TRBV11-2 - - 12 TGTGCCAGCAGTACGAACTCCTACGAGCAGTACTTC CASSTNSYEQYF
TRBJ1-1 TRBV5-4 - - 14 TGTGCCAGCAGCAAACCACCCGCGGGAGGTGAAGCTTTCTTT CASSKPPAGGEAFF
TRBJ2-5 TRBV10-1 TRBD2 - 13 TGCGCCAGCAGCGCTAGCGGGTATGAGACCCAGTACTTC CASSASGYETQYF
TRBJ2-3 TRBV28 - - 15 TGTGCCAGCAGCTTCAGGGGCGGTGGCACAGATACGCAGTATTTT CASSFRGGGTDTQYF
TRBJ1-1 TRBV11-2 TRBD1 - 13 TGTGCCAGCAGGAGGACAGGGAACACTGAAGCTTTCTTT CASRRTGNTEAFF
TRBJ2-5 TRBV5-1 TRBD1 - 16 TGCGCCAGCAGCACAGGGGTGGCGGCCATACAAGAGACCCAGTACTTC CASSTGVAAIQETQYF
TRBJ2-3 TRBV10-3 - - 15 TGTGCCATCAGTGATTTTGTGGGAGCCACAGATACGCAGTATTTT CAISDFVGATDTQYF
TRBJ1-1 TRBV19 TRBD1 - 14 TGTGCCAGTAGTGCGGGACAGTCGAACACTGAAGCTTTCTTT CASSAGQSNTEAFF
TRBJ1-1 TRBV19 - - 14 TGTGCCAGTAGTATATGGTCCGAGGCGACTGAAGCTTTCTTT CASSIWSEATEAFF
TRBJ1-2 TRBV2 TRBD1 few 14 TGTGCCAGCAGTGACGGTACAGGGGTCGGTGGCTACACCTTC CASSDGTGVGGYTF
TRBJ1-1 TRBV20-1 - few 11 TGCAGTAGTCGGGAGAACACTGAAGCTTTCTTT CSSRENTEAFF
TRBJ2-3 TRBV27 - - 15 TGTGCCAGCAGTTTAACTAGCTATAGCACAGATACGCAGTATTTT CASSLTSYSTDTQYF
TRBJ1-2 TRBV2 - - 19 TGTGCCAGCAGTGAAGGCTTATCTTTGGGGGCGCAGGCCATTTATGGCTACACCTTC CASSEGLSLGAQAIYGYTF
TRBJ2-2 TRBV6-5 - - 12 TGTGCCAGCACAAGCCGCACCGGGGAGCTGTTTTTT CASTSRTGELFF